The rows below give T cell receptor beta chains drawn from one sample of a study of cytomegalovirus exposure and HLA in healthy donors. The repertoire was sequenced with immunoSEQ multiplex PCR; TCRdb's copy has only in-frame clones and lacks some. The sample lists under 150,000 clones, roughly 88% seen once, with less than 3.5% in the top ten. The sample consisted of PBMCs. All receptors come from a man aged 50 to 60 in good health and CMV-seronegative. CDR3s include the opening cysteine and the closing phenylalanine or tryptophan. The D gene is left open where the match is weak. Expanded clones get a size class; other rows say once, few or many, or leave the size out.

v_gene	d_gene	abundance	j_gene	len	CDR3aa	CDR3nt
TRBV7-8	.	.	TRBJ2-2	14	CASPRGLNTGELFF	TGTGCCAGCCCCCGGGGACTGAACACCGGGGAGCTGTTTTTT
TRBV18	TRBD1	.	TRBJ1-1	16	CASSYPGQGKTTEAFF	TGTGCCAGCTCATACCCGGGACAGGGAAAAACCACTGAAGCTTTCTTT
TRBV7-8	.	.	TRBJ2-7	16	CASSLITRGGPNEQYF	TGTGCCAGCAGCTTGATAACTCGAGGGGGACCCAACGAGCAGTACTTC
TRBV5-1	.	few	TRBJ2-3	15	CASSSSQGRTDTQYF	TGCGCCAGCAGCTCTTCACAGGGCCGCACAGATACGCAGTATTTT
TRBV11-3	.	.	TRBJ1-1	13	CASSLTENTEAFF	TGTGCCAGCAGCCTCACAGAGAACACTGAAGCTTTCTTT
TRBV7-8	TRBD1	.	TRBJ1-5	18	CASSNSYRGRESNQPQHF	TGTGCCAGCAGCAACTCGTACAGGGGGCGCGAGAGCAATCAGCCCCAGCATTTT
TRBV4-1	TRBD1	.	TRBJ2-1	15	CASRKPGQGSNEQFF	TGCGCCAGCAGAAAACCGGGACAGGGGTCCAATGAGCAGTTCTTC
TRBV18	TRBD2	.	TRBJ2-3	14	CASSAREGTDTQYF	TGTGCCAGCTCCGCCCGGGAGGGAACAGATACGCAGTATTTT
TRBV7-2	.	.	TRBJ2-2	12	CASSLNTGELFF	TGTGCCAGCAGCCTGAACACCGGGGAGCTGTTTTTT
TRBV14	.	.	TRBJ1-6	14	CASSRPGYNSPLHF	TGTGCCAGCAGCCGACCAGGCTATAATTCACCCCTCCACTTT
TRBV29-1	TRBD1	.	TRBJ1-2	13	CSVPHGTDYGYTF	TGCAGCGTTCCCCACGGGACAGACTATGGCTACACCTTC
TRBV4-3	TRBD1	.	TRBJ1-1	16	CASSQDQRRGPPEAFF	TGCGCCAGCAGCCAAGATCAGCGCAGGGGGCCCCCGGAAGCTTTCTTT
TRBV9	.	.	TRBJ1-1	13	CASSEQGNSEAFF	TGTGCCAGCAGCGAACAGGGAAACTCTGAAGCTTTCTTT
TRBV7-2	TRBD1	few	TRBJ1-2	15	CASSRGPDRGYGYTF	TGTGCCAGCAGCCGGGGGCCGGACAGGGGGTATGGCTACACCTTC
TRBV10-1	TRBD2	.	TRBJ2-3	17	CASSPLAGGGLTDTQYF	TGCGCCAGCAGTCCACTAGCGGGGGGCGGTTTAACAGATACGCAGTATTTT
TRBV10-1	.	.	TRBJ1-5	16	CASRPKGQYVIQPQHF	TGCGCCAGCAGGCCCAAGGGGCAGTACGTGATTCAGCCCCAGCATTTT
TRBV30	TRBD1	.	TRBJ1-4	18	CAWSVFPLAGGANEKLFF	TGTGCCTGGAGTGTTTTCCCCCTTGCAGGGGGTGCTAATGAAAAACTGTTTTTT
TRBV6-1	.	.	TRBJ1-2	13	CASDPTGNYGYTF	TGTGCCAGCGATCCTACAGGGAACTATGGCTACACCTTC
TRBV5-1	TRBD2	.	TRBJ2-2	17	CASSLELAGGFTGELFF	TGCGCCAGCAGCTTGGAACTAGCGGGGGGGTTCACCGGGGAGCTGTTTTTT
TRBV27	.	.	TRBJ2-7	13	CASSLEGVYEQYF	TGTGCCAGCAGTTTAGAGGGAGTGTACGAGCAGTACTTC
TRBV10-3	.	.	TRBJ2-3	13	CAISPQGGDTQYF	TGTGCCATCAGTCCTCAGGGTGGAGATACGCAGTATTTT
TRBV13	.	.	TRBJ1-2	13	CASSLGRGRSYTF	TGTGCCAGCAGCCTGGGGCGGGGGCGAAGCTACACCTTC
TRBV9	TRBD1	.	TRBJ1-1	14	CASSTTGSWAEAFF	TGTGCCAGCAGCACGACAGGGTCATGGGCCGAAGCTTTCTTT
TRBV6-5	.	once	TRBJ2-7	13	CASRRQSSYEQYF	TGTGCCAGCAGGAGGCAGAGCTCCTACGAGCAGTACTTC
TRBV19	.	.	TRBJ1-5	15	CASSEGARSNQPQHF	TGTGCCAGTAGTGAAGGGGCCCGAAGCAATCAGCCCCAGCATTTT
TRBV2	.	.	TRBJ1-4	16	CASRGVPGSSNEKLFF	TGTGCCAGCAGAGGAGTACCAGGGTCATCTAATGAAAAACTGTTTTTT
TRBV9	.	.	TRBJ2-6	17	CASSSENSPSGANVLTF	TGTGCCAGCAGCTCAGAAAACAGCCCCTCTGGGGCCAACGTCCTGACTTTC
TRBV2	TRBD1	.	TRBJ1-6	13	CASTGTGPKLLHF	TGTGCCAGCACAGGGACAGGGCCTAAACTCCTCCACTTT
TRBV6-5	TRBD2	.	TRBJ2-3	15	CASSGLAGGPDTQYF	TGTGCCAGCAGTGGACTAGCGGGGGGGCCAGATACGCAGTATTTT
TRBV4-2	.	.	TRBJ2-7	13	CASSQDLLLEQYF	TGTGCCAGCAGCCAAGATCTACTTCTGGAGCAGTACTTC
TRBV7-9	.	.	TRBJ1-3	12	CASLGPGNTIYF	TGTGCCAGCCTTGGCCCTGGAAACACCATATATTTT
TRBV5-1	.	.	TRBJ1-6	14	CASSLGGLNSPLHF	TGCGCCAGCAGCCTAGGTGGACTGAATTCACCCCTCCACTTT
TRBV7-9	.	once	TRBJ2-7	14	CASSPGGIPYEQYF	TGTGCCAGCAGCCCCGGGGGAATCCCCTACGAGCAGTACTTC
TRBV10-1	.	.	TRBJ2-6	16	CASSESTGAGANVLTF	TGCGCCAGCAGTGAGTCCACGGGGGCTGGGGCCAACGTCCTGACTTTC
TRBV20-1	.	.	TRBJ2-1	11	CSAHRGNEQFF	TGCAGTGCCCATCGGGGTAATGAGCAGTTCTTC
TRBV18	.	once	TRBJ2-3	13	CASSTGGTDTQYF	TGTGCCAGCTCAACGGGGGGCACAGATACGCAGTATTTT
TRBV5-4	TRBD1	.	TRBJ2-1	15	CASSGGQGTYNEQFF	TGTGCCAGCAGCGGCGGACAGGGTACCTACAATGAGCAGTTCTTC
TRBV5-6	.	.	TRBJ2-7	11	CASSHSYEQYF	TGTGCCAGCAGCCACTCCTACGAGCAGTACTTC
TRBV19	.	.	TRBJ2-7	13	CASSIEASYEQYF	TGTGCCAGTAGTATAGAGGCTTCCTACGAGCAGTACTTC
TRBV30	TRBD1	.	TRBJ1-6	16	CAWTAGGRPFDSPLHF	TGTGCCTGGACGGCAGGGGGCCGCCCTTTCGATTCACCCCTCCACTTT
TRBV7-2	.	once	TRBJ2-7	15	CASSLATAGTYEQYF	TGTGCCAGCAGCTTAGCGACGGCAGGGACCTACGAGCAGTACTTC
TRBV18	TRBD1	.	TRBJ1-4	16	CASSRGLTGNHEKLFF	TGTGCCAGCTCAAGGGGCCTGACAGGGAATCATGAAAAACTGTTTTTT
TRBV27	TRBD2	.	TRBJ2-7	16	CASSPGMRGTSYEQYF	TGTGCCAGCAGTCCCGGGATGCGGGGGACTTCCTACGAGCAGTACTTC
TRBV29-1	.	.	TRBJ2-7	13	CSVVKGSTYEQYF	TGCAGCGTTGTAAAGGGGTCTACCTACGAGCAGTACTTC
TRBV19	.	.	TRBJ1-2	13	CASRTGGNYGYTF	TGTGCCAGTAGGACGGGAGGAAACTATGGCTACACCTTC
TRBV5-4	.	.	TRBJ2-7	13	CASSLRGFYEQYF	TGTGCCAGCAGCTTACGGGGGTTCTACGAGCAGTACTTC
TRBV21-1	.	.	TRBJ2-4	12	CASSKRRGVQYF	TGTGCCAGCAGCAAACGCAGGGGCGTTCAGTACTTC
TRBV5-1	TRBD1	.	TRBJ1-6	17	CASTWDSASSYNSPLHF	TGCGCCAGCACTTGGGACAGCGCAAGCTCCTATAATTCACCCCTCCACTTT
TRBV5-4	TRBD1	few	TRBJ1-1	13	CASSTTGGSEAFF	TGTGCCAGCAGCACGACAGGGGGCTCTGAAGCTTTCTTT
TRBV7-8	.	.	TRBJ2-7	14	CASSPGIAPYEQYF	TGTGCCAGCAGCCCCGGGATAGCGCCCTACGAGCAGTACTTC